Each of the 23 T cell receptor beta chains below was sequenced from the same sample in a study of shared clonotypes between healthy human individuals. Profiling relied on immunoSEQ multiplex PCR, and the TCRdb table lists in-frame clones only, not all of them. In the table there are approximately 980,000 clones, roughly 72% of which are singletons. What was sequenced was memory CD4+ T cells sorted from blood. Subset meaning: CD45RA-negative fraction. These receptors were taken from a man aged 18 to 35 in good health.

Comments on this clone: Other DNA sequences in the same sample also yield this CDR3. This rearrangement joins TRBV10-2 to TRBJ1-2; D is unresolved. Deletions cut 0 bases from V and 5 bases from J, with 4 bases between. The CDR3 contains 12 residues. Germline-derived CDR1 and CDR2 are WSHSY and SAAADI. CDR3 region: CASSESGYGYTF. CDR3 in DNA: TGCGCCAGCAGTGAGTCGGGTTATGGCTACACCTTC.

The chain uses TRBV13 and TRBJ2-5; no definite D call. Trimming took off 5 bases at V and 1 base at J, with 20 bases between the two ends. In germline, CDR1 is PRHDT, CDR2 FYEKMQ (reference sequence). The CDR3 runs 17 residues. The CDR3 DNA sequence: TGTGCCAGCAGCCCTCGTCGAGAATCCCACGGCCAAGAGACCCAGTACTTC. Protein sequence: CASSPRRESHGQETQYF.

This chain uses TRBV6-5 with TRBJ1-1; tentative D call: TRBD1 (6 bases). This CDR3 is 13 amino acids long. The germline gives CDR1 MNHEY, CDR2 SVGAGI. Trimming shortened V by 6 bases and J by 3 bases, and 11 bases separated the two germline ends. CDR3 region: CASSRGGDTEAFF. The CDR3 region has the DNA TGTGCCAGCAGCCGGGGGGGCGACACTGAAGCTTTCTTT.

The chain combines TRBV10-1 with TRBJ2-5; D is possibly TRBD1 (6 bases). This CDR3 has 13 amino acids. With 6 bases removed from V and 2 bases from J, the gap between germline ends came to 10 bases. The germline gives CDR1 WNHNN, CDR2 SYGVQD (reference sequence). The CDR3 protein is CASSRDKQETQYF. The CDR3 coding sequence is TGCGCCAGCAGCCGGGACAAACAAGAGACCCAGTACTTC.

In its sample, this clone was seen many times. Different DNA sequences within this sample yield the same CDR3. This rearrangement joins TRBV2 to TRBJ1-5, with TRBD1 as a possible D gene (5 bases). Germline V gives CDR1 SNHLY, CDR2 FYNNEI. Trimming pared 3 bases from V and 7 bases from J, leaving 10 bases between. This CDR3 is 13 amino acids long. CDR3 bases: TGTGCCAGCAGTGATACAGGAAACCAGCCCCAGCATTTT. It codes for CASSDTGNQPQHF.

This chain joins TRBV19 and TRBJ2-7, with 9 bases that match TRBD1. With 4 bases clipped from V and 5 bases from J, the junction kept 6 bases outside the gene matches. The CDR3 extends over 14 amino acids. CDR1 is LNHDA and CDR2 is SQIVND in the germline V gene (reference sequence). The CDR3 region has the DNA TGTGCCAGTAGTAAATTCGACAGGGGGAACGAGCAGTACTTC. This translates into CASSKFDRGNEQYF.

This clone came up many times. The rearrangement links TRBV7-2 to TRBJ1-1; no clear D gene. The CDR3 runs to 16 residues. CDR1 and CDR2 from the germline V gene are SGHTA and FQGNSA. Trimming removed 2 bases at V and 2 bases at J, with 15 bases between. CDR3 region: CASSLNSGSVNTEAFF. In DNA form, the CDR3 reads TGTGCCAGCAGCTTAAACTCCGGCAGCGTTAACACTGAAGCTTTCTTT.

This CDR3 reads CSVVSGLLGTFF. The CDR3 nucleotides read TGCAGCGTTGTATCAGGGCTCCTTGGGACTTTCTTT. The rearrangement joins TRBV29-1 to TRBJ1-1; D possibly corresponds to TRBD1 (5 bases). V was trimmed by 4 bases and J by 12 bases, leaving 18 bases between them. Germline V lookup: CDR1 SQVTM, CDR2 ANQGSEA. The CDR3 has 12 amino acids.

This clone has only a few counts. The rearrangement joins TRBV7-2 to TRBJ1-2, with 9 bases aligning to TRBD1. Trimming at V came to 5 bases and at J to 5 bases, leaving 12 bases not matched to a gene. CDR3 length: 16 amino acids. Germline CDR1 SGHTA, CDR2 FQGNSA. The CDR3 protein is CASSPWTGVAGYGYTF. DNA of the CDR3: TGTGCCAGCAGCCCTTGGACAGGGGTAGCTGGGTATGGCTACACCTTC.

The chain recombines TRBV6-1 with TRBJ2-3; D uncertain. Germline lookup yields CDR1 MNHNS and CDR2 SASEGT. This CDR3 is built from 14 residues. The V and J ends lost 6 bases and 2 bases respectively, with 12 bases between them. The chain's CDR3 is CASSQMTLTDTQYF. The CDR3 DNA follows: TGTGCCAGCAGCCAAATGACACTCACAGATACGCAGTATTTT.

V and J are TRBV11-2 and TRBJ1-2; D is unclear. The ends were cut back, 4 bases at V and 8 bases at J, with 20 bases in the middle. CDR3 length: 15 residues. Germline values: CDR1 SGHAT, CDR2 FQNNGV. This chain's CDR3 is CASSSGSGLTRGYTF. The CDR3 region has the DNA TGTGCCAGCAGCTCGGGGTCAGGTCTTACTAGGGGCTACACCTTC.

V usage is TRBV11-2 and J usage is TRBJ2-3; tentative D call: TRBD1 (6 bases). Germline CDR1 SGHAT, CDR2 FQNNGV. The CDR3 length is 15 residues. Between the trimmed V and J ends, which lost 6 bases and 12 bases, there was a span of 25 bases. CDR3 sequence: CASSRQVTAGGRQYF. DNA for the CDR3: TGTGCCAGCAGTCGACAGGTTACCGCAGGAGGTAGACAGTATTTT.

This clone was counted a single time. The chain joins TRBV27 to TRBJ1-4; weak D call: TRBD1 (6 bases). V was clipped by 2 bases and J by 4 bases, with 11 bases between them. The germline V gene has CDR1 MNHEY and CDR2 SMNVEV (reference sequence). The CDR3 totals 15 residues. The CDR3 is CASSLGQQDNEKLFF. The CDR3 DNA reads TGTGCCAGCAGTTTAGGACAGCAGGATAATGAAAAACTGTTTTTT.

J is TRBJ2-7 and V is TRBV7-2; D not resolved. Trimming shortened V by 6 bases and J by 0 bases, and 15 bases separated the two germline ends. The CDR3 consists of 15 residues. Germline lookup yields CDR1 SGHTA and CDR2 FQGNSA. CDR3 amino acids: CASRPPRSGSYEQYF. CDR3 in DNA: TGTGCCAGCAGACCCCCAAGGTCCGGCTCCTACGAGCAGTACTTC.

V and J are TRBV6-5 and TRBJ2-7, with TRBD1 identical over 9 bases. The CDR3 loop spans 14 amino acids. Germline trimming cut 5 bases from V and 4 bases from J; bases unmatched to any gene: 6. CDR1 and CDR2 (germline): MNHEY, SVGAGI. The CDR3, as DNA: TGTGCCAGCAGTAAGGACAGGGGACAGTACGAGCAGTACTTC. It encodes CASSKDRGQYEQYF.

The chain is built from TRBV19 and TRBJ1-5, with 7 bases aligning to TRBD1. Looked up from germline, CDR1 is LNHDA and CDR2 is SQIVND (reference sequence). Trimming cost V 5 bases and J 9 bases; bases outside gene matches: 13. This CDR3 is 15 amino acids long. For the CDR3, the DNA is TGTGCCAGTAGTGCTTGGGGACAGCCGTTTCGGCCCCAGCATTTT. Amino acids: CASSAWGQPFRPQHF.

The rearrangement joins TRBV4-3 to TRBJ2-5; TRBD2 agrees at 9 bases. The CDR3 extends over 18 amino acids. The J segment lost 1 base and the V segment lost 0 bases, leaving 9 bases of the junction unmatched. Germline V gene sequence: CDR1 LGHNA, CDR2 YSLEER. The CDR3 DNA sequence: TGCGCCAGCAGCCAAGAGGTGGTAACTAGCGGGTTCCAAGAGACCCAGTACTTC. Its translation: CASSQEVVTSGFQETQYF.

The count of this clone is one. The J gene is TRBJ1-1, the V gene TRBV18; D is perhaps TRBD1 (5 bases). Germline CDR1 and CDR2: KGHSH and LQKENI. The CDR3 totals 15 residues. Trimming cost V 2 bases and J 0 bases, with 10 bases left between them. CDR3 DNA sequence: TGTGCCAGCTCACCAATGGAGGGGTTGAACACTGAAGCTTTCTTT. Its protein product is CASSPMEGLNTEAFF.

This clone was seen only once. The CDR3 DNA reads TGTGCCAGCTCCCTGAAAGGGGCAAATCAGCCCCAGCATTTT. This translates into CASSLKGANQPQHF. The chain combines TRBV18 with TRBJ1-5; D perhaps matches TRBD1 (5 bases). Trimming cost V 6 bases and J 4 bases, with 13 bases left between them. This CDR3 has 14 residues. CDR1 is KGHSH, CDR2 LQKENI, per germline.

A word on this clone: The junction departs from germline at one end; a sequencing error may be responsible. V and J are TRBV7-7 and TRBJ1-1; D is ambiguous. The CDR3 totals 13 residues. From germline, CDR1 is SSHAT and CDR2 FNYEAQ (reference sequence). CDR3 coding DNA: TGTGCTAGCACCCCGCTAGGTGACACTGAAGCTTTCTTT. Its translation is CASTPLGDTEAFF.

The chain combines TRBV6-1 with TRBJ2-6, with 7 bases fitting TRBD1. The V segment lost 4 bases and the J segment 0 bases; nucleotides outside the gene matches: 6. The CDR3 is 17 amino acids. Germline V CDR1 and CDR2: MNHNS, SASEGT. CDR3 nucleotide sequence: TGTGCCAGCAGTGCCGGGACAGCTTACTCTGGGGCCAACGTCCTGACTTTC. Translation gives CASSAGTAYSGANVLTF.

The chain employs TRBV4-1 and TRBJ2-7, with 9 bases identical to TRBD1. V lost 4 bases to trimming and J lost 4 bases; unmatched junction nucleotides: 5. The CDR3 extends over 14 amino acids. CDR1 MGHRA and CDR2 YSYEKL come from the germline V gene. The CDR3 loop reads CASSRGTGIYEQYF. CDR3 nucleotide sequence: TGCGCCAGCAGCCGAGGGACAGGGATTTACGAGCAGTACTTC.

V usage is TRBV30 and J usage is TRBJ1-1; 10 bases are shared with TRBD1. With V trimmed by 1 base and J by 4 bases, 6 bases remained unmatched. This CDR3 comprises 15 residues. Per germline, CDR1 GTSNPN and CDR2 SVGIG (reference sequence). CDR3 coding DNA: TGTGCCTGGAGTGGTGACAGGGGGCCTGGCACTGAAGCTTTCTTT. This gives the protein CAWSGDRGPGTEAFF.